The 3 T cell receptor beta chains below all came from one sample that was sequenced in a study of blood T cell repertoires in COVID-19. The method was immunoSEQ multiplex PCR; TCRdb's version includes in-frame clones alone and lacks a portion of them. The sample has around 340,000 clones, 86% seen once. What was sequenced was peripheral blood. The receptors come from a woman aged 55 to 70 with COVID-19, enrolled during active disease.

The chain links TRBV9 to TRBJ2-7; TRBD2 aligns across 8 bases. This CDR3 spans 15 amino acids. The V gene end was trimmed by 1 base and the J gene end by 6 bases; junction bases not matched to a gene: 9. Germline V gene lookup returns CDR1 SGDLS and CDR2 YYNGEE. The CDR3 nucleotides are TGTGCCAGCAGCGTATTCAACGGGGGGGCAAGCGAGCAGTACTTC. Translating it yields CASSVFNGGASEQYF.

The rearrangement joins TRBV10-3 to TRBJ1-6; TRBD1 matches at 9 bases. The CDR3 extends over 14 amino acids. Unmatched junction bases numbered 3, after V lost 8 bases and J lost 4 bases. Germline V gene sequence: CDR1 ENHRY, CDR2 SYGVKD. DNA for the CDR3: TGTGCCATCCGGGACAGGGAGTATAATTCACCCCTCCACTTT. This sequence encodes CAIRDREYNSPLHF.

This sequence joins TRBV7-2 and TRBJ2-7; 9 bases fit TRBD2. In germline, CDR1 is SGHTA, CDR2 FQGNSA. This CDR3 contains 16 residues. Trimming took 4 bases from V and 3 from J; bases not matched to a gene: 10. CDR3 bases: TGTGCCAGCAGCTCTAGACGGGCTAGCGGGGTCTACGAGCAGTACTTC. This encodes CASSSRRASGVYEQYF.